In this sample, the clone carrying this T cell receptor (beta chain) turned up a few times. The data belong to a study of identical twins. Unique molecular identifiers were present on cDNA, and template switching added a universal primer site. TCRdb re-called the 5' RACE reads through MiXCR, storing one row per CDR3 protein. The table has around 220,000 distinct CDR3 sequences, 10% to 13% seen once. The sequenced sample consisted of memory T cells sorted from blood. This receptor was obtained from a man aged 50-59 years in good health.

The CDR3, as DNA: TGTGCCAGCAGCCCCCAGGGACTAGCGGGGGGGGGGAGTACAGATACGCAGTATTTT. It specifies CASSPQGLAGGGSTDTQYF. The chain carries TRBV4-2 and TRBJ2-3, with 16 bases fitting TRBD2. The CDR3 contains 19 residues. J lost 3 bases, V lost 4 bases, and 10 bases had no gene match. Germline CDR1 LGHNA, CDR2 YNFKEQ.